This entry concerns a single TCR beta chain. Antigen: not known. Using a J-beta primer mix together with a sample-barcoded 5' primer, a second PCR was run for roughly 7 to 11 cycles. In TCRdb, the 5' RACE reads were re-called with MiXCR into one record per CDR3 protein. The profile shows approximately 1,100,000 distinct CDR3 sequences, under 45% of them singletons. From germline, CDR1 is SEHNR and CDR2 FQNEAQ (reference sequence). The CDR3 is made up of 15 amino acids. The ends were cut back, 3 bases at V and 4 bases at J, with 14 bases in the middle. This sample is drawn from a study of blood T cells in healthy people across ages. Whole-study findings and limits: Per million T cells, the diversity of TCR beta decreased roughly linearly as age advanced.

Specimen: blood. The V and J genes are TRBV7-9 and TRBJ2-3; TRBD2 is a possible D gene (6 bases). The sequence was obtained from a woman in her sixties in good health. CDR3 coding DNA: TGTGCCAGCAGCTTCTTACGGGAGCAAGCAGATACGCAGTATTTT. The encoded protein is CASSFLREQADTQYF.